These 16 T cell receptor beta chains originate from one sample sequenced in a study of naive and memory T cell subsets (dated by TCRdb to the late 2010s). The investigation overall reported the following: Naive repertoires, especially CD8, contained a few larger clonotypes, possibly memory cells re-expressing CD45RA.

The library was produced with UMI-ligation and nested PCR. The instrument given in TCRdb is Illumina MiSeq. An equimolar mix of two oligonucleotides covering both TRBC1 and TRBC2 was used as the beta constant-region primer. The ligated cDNA went through four rounds of PCR with nested alpha and beta constant-region primers together with the SP2 primer. Using fastp trimming at Q25 and MiXCR clonotype assembly, TCRdb reanalyzed the public sequencing data and kept in-frame beta chains. All rows with the same CDR3 protein become a single entry with the most common DNA and genes. This sample gives about 90,000 distinct CDR3 sequences in total; about 11% of them show up just once. Of the sample, around 0.13% falls within the top ten clones. Antigens of these TCRs are unknown. Sequencing was performed on naive CD4+ T cells from blood. Per the publication, the cell subset or site label means: naive T cells, CD45RA high CD27+. These receptor sequences come from a human donor in good health.

V is TRBV7-2 and J is TRBJ2-1; tentative D call: TRBD2 (6 bases). The germline CDR1 and CDR2 sequences are SGHTA and FQGNSA. The CDR3 totals 14 residues. V was trimmed by 2 bases and J by 4 bases, leaving 9 bases between them. The CDR3 bases are TGTGCCAGCAGCTTAAATGGGGGGTACAATGAGCAGTTCTTC. It encodes CASSLNGGYNEQFF.

In this sample, this clonotype turned up a few times. The CDR3 DNA sequence: TGTGCCAGCAGACAATCCGGGACATCTGAAGCTTTCTTT. Translation gives CASRQSGTSEAFF. The rearrangement joins TRBV11-1 to TRBJ1-1; tentatively, D is TRBD1 (6 bases). The germline CDR1 and CDR2 sequences are SGHAT and FQDESV (reference sequence). Trimming shortened V by 6 bases and J by 6 bases, and 14 bases separated the two germline ends. The CDR3 totals 13 residues.

The chain links TRBV28 to TRBJ2-5, with 7 bases identical to TRBD1. The germline V gene has CDR1 MDHEN and CDR2 SYDVKM. Germline trimming cut 7 bases from V and 5 bases from J; bases unmatched to any gene: 16. The CDR3 loop spans 16 amino acids. The CDR3, as DNA: TGTGCCAGCACCCCCCCCCGGGACAGCCTCGGGGAGACCCAGTACTTC. Its protein is CASTPPRDSLGETQYF.

V and J are TRBV7-9 and TRBJ2-7; D possibly corresponds to TRBD1 (7 bases). Germline V lookup: CDR1 SEHNR, CDR2 FQNEAQ (reference sequence). This CDR3 comprises 13 residues. The V and J ends lost 2 bases and 4 bases respectively, with 9 bases between them. CDR3 protein: CASSLSGGYEQYF. The DNA of the CDR3 is TGTGCCAGCAGCTTATCAGGGGGGTACGAGCAGTACTTC. Together with reference TRBV7-9 and TRBJ2-7, the CDR3 gives the full variable domain: DTGVSQNPRHKITKRGQNVTFRCDPISEHNRLYWYRQTLGQGPEFLTYFQNEAQLEKSRLLSDRFSAERPKGSFSTLEIQRTEQGDSAMYLCASSLSGGYEQYFGPGTRLTVT.

This clonotype was counted only a few times. The V gene is TRBV20-1, the J gene TRBJ2-3; D possibly uses TRBD1 or TRBD2 (5 bases each). This CDR3 comprises 15 residues. Trimming pared 3 bases from V and 1 base from J, leaving 14 bases between. Germline CDR1 and CDR2: DFQATT and SNEGSKA (reference sequence). CDR3 sequence: CSASFGTLGTDTQYF. Written as DNA, the CDR3 is TGCAGTGCTAGTTTCGGGACCTTAGGCACAGATACGCAGTATTTT.

The chain couples TRBV6-6 to TRBJ2-5; D tentatively fits TRBD1 or TRBD2 (6 bases each). This CDR3 is 17 amino acids long. The V end was cut by 7 bases, the J end by 2 bases, with 23 bases between. Germline CDR1 is MNHNY and CDR2 is SVGAGI (reference sequence). This CDR3 is CASTPLGGPSNQETQYF. In nucleotides, the CDR3 is TGTGCCAGCACTCCCTTGGGGGGCCCTTCGAATCAAGAGACCCAGTACTTC.

V and J are TRBV9 and TRBJ2-2; D uncertain. This CDR3 contains 18 residues. Trimming pared 1 base from V and 1 base from J, leaving 17 bases between. Per germline, CDR1 SGDLS and CDR2 YYNGEE. The CDR3 loop is CASSVRKGTLVNTGELFF. For the CDR3, the DNA is TGTGCCAGCAGCGTACGAAAGGGTACCCTAGTGAACACCGGGGAGCTGTTTTTT.

This clonotype showed up many times. The chain links TRBV18 to TRBJ2-6; TRBD2 aligns across 7 bases. Per germline, CDR1 KGHSH and CDR2 LQKENI. J gave up 0 bases and V 3 bases, and 8 bases lay outside the gene matches. The CDR3 contains 18 residues. CDR3 DNA sequence: TGTGCCAGCTCACCCTTGGGGGGGAAATCCTCTGGGGCCAACGTCCTGACTTTC. The encoded protein is CASSPLGGKSSGANVLTF.

This clonotype has only a few counts. The rearrangement joins TRBV27 to TRBJ1-6; D gene uncertain. This CDR3 is 16 amino acids long. The V end was cut by 6 bases, the J end by 0 bases, with 12 bases between. The V gene's germline CDR1 is MNHEY and CDR2 SMNVEV (reference sequence). The CDR3 bases are TGTGCCAGCAGCCTGCGTCTAAGCTCCTATAATTCACCCCTCCACTTT. This sequence encodes CASSLRLSSYNSPLHF.

The rearrangement links TRBV29-1 to TRBJ1-1; D might be TRBD1 (5 bases). The CDR3 contains 14 residues. The germline V and J ends were trimmed by 6 bases and 1 base, with 15 bases remaining between them. Germline-derived CDR1 and CDR2 are SQVTM and ANQGSEA. The CDR3 bases are TGCAGCGTCGCTTCGGGGCTGGGGAACACTGAAGCTTTCTTT. Its protein product is CSVASGLGNTEAFF.

J is TRBJ1-1 and V is TRBV4-2, with D perhaps matching TRBD1 (5 bases). Trimming took 4 bases from V and 2 from J, leaving 11 bases between them. The CDR3 length is 14 residues. Looked up from germline, CDR1 is LGHNA and CDR2 is YNFKEQ. CDR3 DNA sequence: TGTGCCAGCAGCCCGACAGCCGCAAACACTGAAGCTTTCTTT. Translation: CASSPTAANTEAFF.

This clonotype was recorded many times. V is TRBV2 and J is TRBJ2-7, with D possibly TRBD2 on 5 matching bases. Germline lookup yields CDR1 SNHLY and CDR2 FYNNEI. The CDR3 sequence is 14 residues long. V was trimmed by 6 bases and J by 7 bases, leaving 19 bases between them. The CDR3 DNA sequence: TGTGCCAGCAGGCGGGCAGAGTATCCATCGGAGCAGTACTTC. Residues: CASRRAEYPSEQYF. Full variable domain (remainder filled in from reference TRBV2 and TRBJ2-7): EPEVTQTPSHQVTQMGQEVILRCVPISNHLYFYWYRQILGQKVEFLVSFYNNEISEKSEIFDDQFSVERPDGSNFTLKIRSTKLEDSAMYFCASRRAEYPSEQYFGPGTRLTVT.

The chain recombines TRBV28 with TRBJ2-6; a weak D match, TRBD1 (5 bases). Trimming left V 2 bases short and J 2 bases short, with 7 bases between. The CDR3 loop spans 15 amino acids. The V gene's germline CDR1 is MDHEN and CDR2 SYDVKM. The CDR3 coding sequence is TGTGCCAGCAGTTTACAGGGTACTGGGGCCAACGTCCTGACTTTC. Translated, it gives CASSLQGTGANVLTF.

This clonotype has a count of ten or more. The chain joins TRBV7-9 to TRBJ2-3; D call uncertain. The CDR3 is 12 residues long. Germline CDR1 SEHNR, CDR2 FQNEAQ (reference sequence). Between the trimmed V and J ends, which lost 5 bases and 5 bases, there was a span of 8 bases. CDR3 in DNA: TGTGCCAGCAGCCTCCTAGGAGATACGCAGTATTTT. It is translated as CASSLLGDTQYF. Looking up the rest from reference TRBV7-9 and TRBJ2-3 gives the full variable domain: DTGVSQNPRHKITKRGQNVTFRCDPISEHNRLYWYRQTLGQGPEFLTYFQNEAQLEKSRLLSDRFSAERPKGSFSTLEIQRTEQGDSAMYLCASSLLGDTQYFGPGTRLTVL.

In its sample, this clonotype was seen a few times. This chain links TRBV18 with TRBJ2-1; perhaps TRBD1 as D (5 bases). The V end was cut by 6 bases, the J end by 0 bases, with 24 bases between. This CDR3 comprises 19 residues. Germline CDR1 KGHSH, CDR2 LQKENI. This CDR3 is CASSLTEILQVSSYNEQFF. CDR3 DNA sequence: TGTGCCAGCTCGCTGACAGAGATACTCCAGGTGAGCTCCTACAATGAGCAGTTCTTC.

A few counts support this clonotype. V usage is TRBV20-1 and J usage is TRBJ2-2, with a weak D call TRBD2 (7 bases). The length of the CDR3 is 16 residues. The germline gives CDR1 DFQATT, CDR2 SNEGSKA (reference sequence). V shed 3 bases and J shed 0 bases, with 14 bases lying between them. The CDR3 loop reads CSARRGGTPNTGELFF. In DNA form, the CDR3 reads TGCAGTGCTAGGAGGGGGGGGACACCGAACACCGGGGAGCTGTTTTTT.